Given below is one TCR beta chain in context. The clone's antigen remains unknown. Base-call qualities are not available, and no considerably larger clone is one nucleotide away. The cohort consisted of approximately 690 healthy bone marrow donors. Cohort members were all nominally healthy when sampled, although unrecorded immune exposures were likely present. The donor tested CMV seropositive, placing the donor among the roughly 300 seropositive members of the cohort. A peripheral blood sample was provided by each donor, and peripheral blood mononuclear cells were used for TCR beta sequencing. Genomic DNA was extracted from the blood cell samples with the Qiagen DNeasy Blood Extraction Kit. Library construction relied on the immunoSEQ multiplex PCR assay. The multiplex PCR relied on a mix of 60 forward primers for TCR Vbeta segments and 13 reverse primers for TCR Jbeta segments. A multiplex PCR assay on genomic DNA amplified the CDR3 region of rearranged TCR beta genes. The Illumina HiSeq System was used to sequence the amplified TCR beta libraries as 87-base-pair reads. Concerning the study's data processing: A later analysis counted approximately 74 million unique TCR beta chains across the 600 to 850 repertoires, and roughly 10 million of these chains were shared by at least two donors. Raw reads were error-corrected and collapsed into unique sequences by a nearest-neighbor algorithm in which closely related sequences were merged to remove PCR and sequencing errors. Alignment of CDR3 sequences to IMGT reference sequences was used to assign V, D and J gene segments. For a sequence to be retained, a match of at least six nucleotides was required to both a V gene segment and a J gene segment. A rearrangement was called productive if the CDR3 had no stop codons and remained in frame with V and J, and every other rearrangement was called non-productive. CDR3 was defined by IMGT convention, running from the second conserved V-encoded cysteine to the conserved J-encoded phenylalanine. Sequences without an unambiguous match to a single V gene segment were excluded from the earlier analysis of 450 to 750 of the donors. In an earlier analysis of some 590 of the donors, a V segment was called functional when productive rearrangements were above 56.7%, and segregating when the standard deviation between donors exceeded 5%. A statistical classification framework was built to diagnose cytomegalovirus status from the catalog of TCR beta chain sequences. In a later analysis, V and J genes were assigned by comparing TCR nucleotide sequences against IMGT/GENE-DB human TR gene sequences. A later analysis assigned CDR3 sequences and most-parsimonious VDJ recombination scenarios with the TCRdist pipeline. In a later analysis, every TCR beta chain was defined by the combination of its CDR3 amino acid sequence and its V-gene family, and reads without a unique V-gene family were dropped. In a later analysis, 450 to 600 highly shared, low-generation-probability nucleotide sequences were removed to address suspected cross-contamination and a sequencing artifact. A later analysis calculated a clonal expansion index for each public chain from normalized within-repertoire ranks of inferred template counts. In a later analysis, generation probabilities were computed with a VDJ recombination model fitted to out-of-frame rearrangements, and the resulting probabilities were checked against IGoR. In a later analysis, hypergeometric tests were used to score TCR-TCR, TCR-HLA and TCR-CMV co-occurrence, with a repertoire-size bias correction applied to TCR pairs. A later analysis estimated false discovery rates by permuting HLA or CMV assignments 20 times. In a later analysis, co-occurring TCRs were grouped using DBSCAN, and TCRdist sequence similarity was added for clustering within HLA-allele-positive subsets. Repertoires with fewer than 30,000 or more than 120,000 public chains were left out of co-occurrence clustering, as were about 5 repertoires with anomalous nucleotide sharing. In TCRdb, the immuneACCESS table is reduced to in-frame sequences with V and J assigned. These tables do not hold every clone; where another copy was compared, an unresolved V gene accounts for under half, and the others remain unexplained. For V, J and clone size, that table is used; D and trimming come from the DNA. The sample records about 160,000 clones, over 65% of which are singletons. The top ten constitute around 7% of the sample.

This entry comes from a study of cytomegalovirus exposure and HLA in healthy donors (dated by TCRdb to about 2017). For context, the study as a whole: An earlier analysis of fewer than 750 of the donors reported over 250 Gb of sequence data and some 110 million unique TCR beta sequences obtained from approximately 180 million T cells. An early release covering over 500 HLA-typed donors comprised 250 to 350 gigabases of sequencing data and roughly 85 million unique TCR sequences. The genetic ancestry cluster associated with self-reported Caucasian donors included approximately 85% of the 398 genotyped donors. The study was designed to test whether signatures of past pathogen exposure could be identified by cataloging public T cell receptors. The T cell repertoires of several hundred subjects were profiled by immunosequencing and related to cytomegalovirus serostatus. Besides the first cohort of 500 to 700 subjects, a separate validation cohort made up of over 100 different subjects was used. To predict cytomegalovirus infection status, the study combined high-throughput TCR immunosequencing, statistical association of individual TCRs with disease status, and machine learning. A later analysis re-examined previously published TCR beta repertoires from roughly 650 donors and added high-resolution HLA genotyping to investigate patterns of TCR occurrence. Rather than drawing on any new phenotypic data, the later analysis identified candidate immune exposures from TCR beta sequences and the way those sequences occurred across donors. To decide whether each TCR beta V gene segment behaved as functional or pseudogenic, an earlier analysis of several hundred of the donors relied on high-throughput TCR beta sequencing. Donor age, sex, ethnicity and CMV serostatus were compiled alongside the repertoire data. A later genetic analysis took genome-wide SNP genotypes for about 60% of the roughly 670 donors and used that subset as a discovery cohort. Every repertoire in the discovery cohort had been generated on one and the same sequencing platform. Class I and class II HLA loci were covered by the typing at four-digit resolution. Typing coverage differed by locus: A, B, C, DRB1 and DQB1 were typed in roughly 629-630 donors, DQA1 in about 500, DPA1 in some 610, and DPB1 in approximately 450. Four to six DR-DQ haplotypes were handled as single units for association and clustering, since linkage in the cohort was strong. On average, 235,054 unique TCR beta nucleotide sequences were sequenced per donor among roughly 430 genotyped donors of the cohort, with 15% to 20% of those sequences being non-productive. Overall study outcomes, separate from this receptor: Sequencing depth was assumed to be roughly uniform across donors in the presence/absence analyses, though that assumption may not hold. A later analysis found that TCR association rates varied across HLA loci, with DRB1 alleles showing the most associated TCRs and HLA-C alleles the fewest. According to a later analysis, most CMV-associated TCR beta chains appeared to be HLA-restricted, and the HLA associations seemed to be driven largely by CMV exposure. In a later genetic analysis, a missense DCLRE1C variant was associated with V-gene and J-gene trimming of TCR beta chains, and the association was replicated in an independent cohort. In a later analysis, HLA-associated TCR beta chains were found to be more clonally expanded and to have lower generation probabilities than equally common non-associated chains. In both the original and validation cohorts, the classifier was reported to diagnose cytomegalovirus status with high specificity and sensitivity. Most TCR sequences were seen in very few donors, while some public TCRs were found in many individuals. A cluster of highly shared sequence variants was judged likely to represent a technical artifact of the sequencing pipeline. In the study, approximately 150 TCR beta chains were listed as associated with cytomegalovirus. Only TCR beta chains were sequenced in this cohort, and the absence of alpha or paired-chain data limited detectable features. In a later genetic analysis, fewer N-insertions in productive TCRs were reported among donors in an Asian-associated ancestry cluster than the roughly 710-donor mean. In a later analysis, 15,000 to 20,000 TCR beta sequences were associated with specific HLA alleles at a false discovery rate of 0.05. According to the authors, the approach could potentially be generalized to other disease states and immunological phenotypes. The only immune exposure information available for the cohort was CMV serostatus. Because HLA typing was unavailable for some donors at each locus, only the typed subset was used in association tests. Because counts were too low, seventeen rarely observed V segments, including chromosome 9 orphons, were excluded from the earlier analysis of some 590 of the donors. Several of the top co-occurrence clusters appeared to be linked to parvovirus B19, influenza, CMV and Epstein-Barr virus, according to a later analysis. A further reported finding was that TCR beta sequences accurately predicted the HLA-A and HLA-B alleles for most subjects in the first cohort. Linkage disequilibrium might explain the correlated functional status among segregating V segments, but an unknown experimental factor could not be excluded. Three of the identified cytomegalovirus-associated TCR beta chains were confirmed in vitro to be specific for cytomegalovirus antigens. Strong co-occurrence of HLA alleles, especially DR and DQ, made assigning TCR associations to individual alleles difficult. An earlier analysis of some 590 of the donors showed that most TCR beta V segments appeared in productive rearrangements either about 87% or about 30% of the time, which broadly matched IMGT annotations.

The receptor was derived from a man in his forties or fifties in good health and CMV-seropositive. Material for sequencing was PBMCs.

CDR3 region: CASSLTGYEQYF. The base sequence is TGTGCCAGCTCTCTGACAGGGTACGAGCAGTACTTC. The chain joins TRBV25-1 to TRBJ2-7; 7 of the junction bases match TRBD1. The CDR3 numbers 12 residues from cysteine through phenylalanine. Only the CDR3 portion is preserved as DNA: 36 bases, with reading frame beginning at the first base. The CDR1 and CDR2 encoded by the germline V gene are MGHDK and SYGVNS. V has 8 bases trimmed and J has 4 bases trimmed; junction bases matching no gene number 5.